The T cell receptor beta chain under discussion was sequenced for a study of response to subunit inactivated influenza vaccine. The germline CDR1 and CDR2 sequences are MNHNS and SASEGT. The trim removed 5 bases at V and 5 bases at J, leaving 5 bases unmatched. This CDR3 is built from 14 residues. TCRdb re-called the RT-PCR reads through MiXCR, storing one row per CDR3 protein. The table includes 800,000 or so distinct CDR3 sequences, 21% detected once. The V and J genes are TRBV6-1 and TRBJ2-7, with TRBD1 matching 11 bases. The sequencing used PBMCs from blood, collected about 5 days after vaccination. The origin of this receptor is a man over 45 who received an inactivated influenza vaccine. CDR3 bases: TGTGCCAGCAGTCAGGACAGGGGGCTCGACGAGCAGTACTTC. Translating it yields CASSQDRGLDEQYF.